This entry features one T cell receptor beta chain sequence. Its matching antigen is unknown. By 5'RACE template switching, TCR cDNA was produced, with a universal primer site and UMIs added in the process. TCRdb re-called the 5' RACE reads with MiXCR, one entry per CDR3 protein. The sample has approximately 550,000 distinct CDR3 sequences; around 21% are singletons. The record originates from a study of T cells after yellow fever vaccination. Broader study findings: There was a possibility that FACS-sorted repertoires contained abundant clonotypes contaminating from the bulk population. Though weaker, the secondary response peaked faster, on day 5 versus 15. A limited proportion of clonotypes was detected within both the CD4 and CD8 compartments.

The V and J ends lost 4 bases and 0 bases respectively, with 9 bases between them. The CDR3 contains 15 residues. Germline CDR1 LGHNA, CDR2 YNFKEQ. The clonotype comes from a man between 25 and 39 years old who received the YFV17D yellow fever vaccine. J is TRBJ2-2 and V is TRBV4-2, with D maybe TRBD1 (6 bases). The sample was PBMCs, taken 15 days after the yellow fever booster vaccination. The DNA of the CDR3 is TGTGCCAGCAGCCGGGGACACTCGAACACCGGGGAGCTGTTTTTT. Encoded protein: CASSRGHSNTGELFF.